This TCR beta chain was recorded in a study of lymphopenia after photon versus proton radiotherapy. Sequencing used immunoSEQ multiplex PCR; TCRdb keeps in-frame clones, though not all of them. There are some 76,000 clones in the sample; 85% to 95% occur only once, and 2.2% lies in the top ten. A word on this clone: Its antigen is not identified.

General observations from the study: Post-nadir diversity loss with photons came from oligoclonal expansion, particularly CD8+ Temra cells. Proton therapy kept repertoires fairly stable, unlike photons, which gained effector/memory cells.

The receptor was derived from a woman aged 40 to 50 with cholangiocarcinoma. Sequences were derived from peripheral blood, sampled from a patient treated with photon-based radiotherapy.

CDR3 in amino acids: CASSLEGVGPGGYTF. The CDR3 DNA sequence: TGTGCCAGCAGCTTAGAAGGGGTGGGACCAGGTGGCTACACCTTC. The genes are TRBV7-9 and TRBJ1-2, with a tentative D call TRBD1 (5 bases). Between the trimmed V and J ends, which lost 1 base and 7 bases, there was a span of 16 bases. This CDR3 is 15 amino acids long. CDR1 SEHNR and CDR2 FQNEAQ come from the germline V gene (reference sequence).